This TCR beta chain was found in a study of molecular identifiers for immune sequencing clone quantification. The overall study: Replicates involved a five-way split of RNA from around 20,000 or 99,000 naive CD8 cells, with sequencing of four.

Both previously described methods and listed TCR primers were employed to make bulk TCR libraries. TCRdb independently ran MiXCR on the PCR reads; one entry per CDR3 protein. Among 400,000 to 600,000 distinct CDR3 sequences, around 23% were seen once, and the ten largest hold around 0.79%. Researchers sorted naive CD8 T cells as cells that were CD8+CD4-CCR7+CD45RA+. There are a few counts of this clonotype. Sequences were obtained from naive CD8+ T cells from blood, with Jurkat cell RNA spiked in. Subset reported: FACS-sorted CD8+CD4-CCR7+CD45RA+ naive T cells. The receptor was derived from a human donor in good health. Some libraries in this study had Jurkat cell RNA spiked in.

CDR3 in amino acids: CATSVGTGTDTQYF. In nucleotides, the CDR3 is TGTGCCACCAGTGTTGGGACAGGGACAGATACGCAGTATTTT. V usage is TRBV24-1 and J usage is TRBJ2-3; 9 nucleotides match TRBD1. The V gene's germline CDR1 is KGHDR and CDR2 SFDVKD. CDR3 length: 14 amino acids. J lost 3 bases, V lost 5 bases, and 2 bases had no gene match.